The 11 T cell receptor beta chains listed next were all sequenced from one sample in a study of blood T cell repertoires in COVID-19. Clones were sequenced by immunoSEQ multiplex PCR, and TCRdb holds only the in-frame ones, with some missing. The sample has 130,000 to 150,000 clones; roughly 80% are singletons. The specimen was peripheral blood. The source of these receptors is a human donor in a cohort sampled during active COVID-19.

V gene TRBV4-1 combines with J gene TRBJ1-4; D gene uncertain. V was trimmed by 1 base and J by 4 bases, leaving 7 bases between them. Germline lookup yields CDR1 MGHRA and CDR2 YSYEKL. This CDR3 has 14 amino acids. The DNA for the CDR3 is TGCGCCAGCAGCCAAGGAGTGGTTAATGAAAAACTGTTTTTT. Protein sequence: CASSQGVVNEKLFF.

This clone was counted once. The CDR3 reads CASSSNTLAGLSYEQYF. The CDR3 nucleotides are TGCGCCAGCAGCTCCAACACACTAGCGGGTCTATCCTACGAGCAGTACTTC. The chain joins TRBV5-1 to TRBJ2-7; 9 nucleotides agree with TRBD2. The junction had 11 bases not matched to a gene; V was cut back by 3 bases and J by 1 base. CDR1 is SGHRS, CDR2 YFSETQ, per germline. The CDR3 contains 17 residues.

This rearrangement joins TRBV6-1 to TRBJ2-7; 7 bases match TRBD2. Losses at the gene ends were 1 base for V and 7 bases for J; bases not matched to a gene: 13. This CDR3 has 16 amino acids. Germline loops: CDR1 MNHNS, CDR2 SASEGT. DNA of the CDR3: TGTGCCAGCAGTGAAGTTGTGACTAGCCCCTTGGGGGAGCAGTACGTC. Translated, it gives CASSEVVTSPLGEQYV.

CDR3 coding DNA: TGTGCCAGCAGCTTCGGGACAGGAGATGGTATGGTC. Residues: CASSFGTGDGMV. The chain has TRBV7-9 and TRBJ2-7; TRBD1 matches at 8 bases. Germline CDR1 SEHNR, CDR2 FQNEAQ (reference sequence). This CDR3 has 12 residues.

The J gene is TRBJ2-1, the V gene TRBV6-2 or TRBV6-3, with D possibly being TRBD2 (6 bases). CDR1 and CDR2 (germline): MNHEY, SVGEGT. Trimming cost V 3 bases and J 7 bases, with 16 bases left between them. CDR3 size: 15 residues. CDR3 residues: CASSYGAGTLNEQFF. CDR3 nucleotide sequence: TGTGCCAGCAGTTATGGGGCGGGAACGTTGAATGAGCAGTTCTTC.

CDR3 residues: CASSLRPRDSPLHF. CDR3 nucleotides: TGTGCCAGCAGTTTGAGACCCCGGGATTCACCCCTCCACTTT. The J gene is TRBJ1-6, the V gene TRBV6-6; D call uncertain. Trimming removed 4 bases from V and 8 bases from J, with 12 bases in between. The germline CDR1 and CDR2 sequences are MNHNY and SVGAGI (reference sequence). The CDR3 consists of 14 residues.

This clone has a single count. The rearrangement links TRBV9 to TRBJ2-1; a weak D match, TRBD1 (6 bases). The CDR3 spans 17 residues. V was pared by 2 bases and J by 7 bases, with 22 bases between. Germline CDR1 reads SGDLS; CDR2 reads YYNGEE. The DNA of the CDR3 is TGTGCCAGCAGCGTTGACAGAACAGGGAGCTACGGGAATGAGCAGTTCTTC. Protein sequence: CASSVDRTGSYGNEQFF.

The V gene is TRBV9, the J gene TRBJ2-3; 12 positions agree with TRBD2. J lost 5 bases, V lost 2 bases, and 3 bases had no gene match. Germline V gene sequence: CDR1 SGDLS, CDR2 YYNGEE. The CDR3 covers 15 residues. This chain's CDR3 is CASSVLGLAGDTQYF. The CDR3 DNA is TGTGCCAGCAGCGTGCTGGGACTAGCGGGAGATACGCAGTATTTT.

The V call is TRBV25-1, the J call TRBJ2-4, with D maybe TRBD1 (6 bases). V was pared by 0 bases and J by 0 bases, with 12 bases between. This CDR3 region has 17 residues. CDR1 MGHDK and CDR2 SYGVNS come from the germline V gene. Here the CDR3 reads CASSEYRGGAAKNIQYF. In DNA form, the CDR3 reads TGTGCCAGCAGTGAATATAGAGGGGGAGCAGCCAAAAACATTCAGTACTTC.

This clone appeared a few times. The rearrangement links TRBV2 to TRBJ2-6; perhaps TRBD1 as D (7 bases). The CDR3 length is 15 residues. The V end was cut by 6 bases, the J end by 3 bases, with 12 bases between. Germline assignment: CDR1 SNHLY and CDR2 FYNNEI. CDR3 in amino acids: CASSPQGGGANVLTF. In DNA, the CDR3 is TGTGCCAGCAGCCCCCAGGGGGGTGGGGCCAACGTCCTGACTTTC.

This clone was seen a few times. The chain has TRBV2 and TRBJ1-5; maybe TRBD1 (6 bases). There are 12 residues in the CDR3. Trimming removed 8 bases at V and 4 bases at J, with 9 bases between. Germline lookup yields CDR1 SNHLY and CDR2 FYNNEI. The CDR3 sequence is CASGQQNQPQHF. DNA for the CDR3: TGTGCCAGCGGACAGCAGAATCAGCCCCAGCATTTT.